This paragraph covers one T cell receptor (beta chain) sequence. Its antigen is currently unknown. Patients were excluded for uncontrolled infection, other autoimmune disease, pregnancy or lactation. TCR beta CDR3 regions were amplified from RNA. With the HTBI primer set, the TCR CDR3 went through a first round of RT-PCR. TCRdb passed the multiplex PCR reads through MiXCR, listing each CDR3 protein once. The profile shows 550,000 to 800,000 distinct CDR3 sequences, around a sixth of them singletons. This entry comes from a study of T cells in Graves' hyperthyroidism and ophthalmopathy. Findings of the study overall: Ophthalmopathy was identified by the model a median around 6 months ahead of onset.

Trimming pared 6 bases from V and 7 bases from J, leaving 22 bases between. Germline CDR1 and CDR2: MNHEY and SVGEGT. There are 16 residues in the CDR3. This sequence was found in a man aged 50-59 years with Graves' hyperthyroidism. Sequenced sample: blood. V and J are TRBV6-2 or TRBV6-3 and TRBJ2-1; D could derive from TRBD1 or TRBD2 (5 bases each). For the CDR3, the DNA is TGTGCCAGCAGCTCCTTGTCGTGGGACCCATTAAATGAGCAGTTCTTC. This gives the protein CASSSLSWDPLNEQFF.